The 8 T cell receptor beta chains presented below share a single source sample, sequenced in a study of blood T cell repertoires in COVID-19. Here immunoSEQ multiplex PCR was the method, and the copy in TCRdb shows in-frame clones only, minus some. Here the sample spans roughly 55,000 clones, around 79% being singletons. The specimen was peripheral blood. The receptors originated from a man in his 60s with acute or convalescent COVID-19.

The V gene is TRBV24-1, the J gene TRBJ2-2; D possibly corresponds to TRBD2 (6 bases). Germline V gene lookup returns CDR1 KGHDR and CDR2 SFDVKD. The CDR3 sequence is 16 residues long. V shed 1 base and J shed 4 bases, with 12 bases lying between them. The CDR3 DNA reads TGTGCCACCAGTGATTTAAGCCAGGGAGGCACCGGGGAGCTGTTTTTT. It yields the protein CATSDLSQGGTGELFF.

The rearrangement joins TRBV11-2 to TRBJ1-2; TRBD1 matches 12 bases. Looked up from germline, CDR1 is SGHAT and CDR2 is FQNNGV. Unmatched junction bases numbered 5, after V lost 5 bases and J lost 4 bases. CDR3 length equals 15 residues. The CDR3 region has the DNA TGTGCCAGCAGCGGGACAGGGGGCGACCGCTATGGCTACACCTTC. The encoded protein is CASSGTGGDRYGYTF.

The chain carries TRBV27 and TRBJ2-2, with TRBD1 identical over 7 bases. The CDR3 totals 15 residues. Germline V gives CDR1 MNHEY, CDR2 SMNVEV (reference sequence). Trimming at V came to 6 bases and at J to 2 bases, leaving 6 bases not matched to a gene. CDR3 residues: CASRLDRTNTGELFF. CDR3 in DNA: TGTGCCAGCAGACTGGACAGGACCAACACCGGGGAGCTGTTTTTT.

This chain joins TRBV19 and TRBJ2-2; D is undetermined. The germline CDR1 and CDR2 sequences are LNHDA and SQIVND (reference sequence). The CDR3 is 14 residues long. With 3 bases removed from V and 1 base from J, the gap between germline ends came to 6 bases. The CDR3 region has the DNA TGTGCCAGTAGTATCCTGTGGAACACCGGGGAGCTGTTTTTT. As protein: CASSILWNTGELFF.

The chain couples TRBV6-5 to TRBJ2-7, with D hard to call. The CDR3 covers 12 residues. Germline loops: CDR1 MNHEY, CDR2 SVGAGI. The V end was cut by 8 bases, the J end by 12 bases, with 20 bases between. The CDR3 here is CASLINRLDPYF. The CDR3 DNA reads as TGTGCCAGCCTCATCAACCGACTTGACCCGTACTTC.

The chain combines TRBV24-1 with TRBJ1-2, with 7 bases fitting TRBD1. The CDR3 spans 12 residues. V trimming: 10 bases; J trimming: 7 bases; junction bases outside the gene matches: 8. Germline V gives CDR1 KGHDR, CDR2 SFDVKD. Written as DNA, the CDR3 is TGTGCCACTTCATGGGACAGTATTGGCTACACCTTC. Residues: CATSWDSIGYTF.

This chain joins TRBV7-2 and TRBJ1-1, with 8 positions matching TRBD1. The CDR3 consists of 15 residues. Germline CDR1 is SGHTA and CDR2 is FQGNSA. V lost 5 bases, J lost 3 bases, and 8 bases stayed unmatched. The CDR3 bases are TGTGCCAGCAGCCTCCAGGGGGCGGGATACACTGAAGCTTTCTTT. This translates into CASSLQGAGYTEAFF.

The genes are TRBV28 and TRBJ2-3; 13 bases are shared with TRBD2. CDR3 length: 17 residues. Losses at the gene ends were 3 bases for V and 2 bases for J; bases not matched to a gene: 5. Germline assignment: CDR1 MDHEN and CDR2 SYDVKM. CDR3 sequence: CASSLRLAGGLTDTQYF. CDR3 DNA: TGTGCCAGCAGTTTGCGACTAGCGGGGGGTCTCACAGATACGCAGTATTTT. Supplemented by reference TRBV28 and TRBJ2-3, the full variable domain reads DVKVTQSSRYLVKRTGEKVFLECVQDMDHENMFWYRQDPGLGLRLIYFSYDVKMKEKGDIPEGYSVSREKKERFSLILESASTNQTSMYLCASSLRLAGGLTDTQYFGPGTRLTVL.